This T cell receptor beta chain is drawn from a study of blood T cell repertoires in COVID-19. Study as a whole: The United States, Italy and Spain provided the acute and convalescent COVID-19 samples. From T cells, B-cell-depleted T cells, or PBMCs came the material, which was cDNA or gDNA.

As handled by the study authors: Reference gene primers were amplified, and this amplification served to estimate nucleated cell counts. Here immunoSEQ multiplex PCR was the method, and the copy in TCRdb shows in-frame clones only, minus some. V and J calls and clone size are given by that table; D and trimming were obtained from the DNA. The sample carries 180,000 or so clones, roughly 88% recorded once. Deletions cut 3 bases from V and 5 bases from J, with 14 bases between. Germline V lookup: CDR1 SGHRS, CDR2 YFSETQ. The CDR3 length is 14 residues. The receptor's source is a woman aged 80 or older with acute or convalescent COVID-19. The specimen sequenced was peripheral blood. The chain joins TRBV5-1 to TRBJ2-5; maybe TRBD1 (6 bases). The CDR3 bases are TGCGCCAGCAGCTCCCGGACAGAAGGCGAGACCCAGTACTTC. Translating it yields CASSSRTEGETQYF.